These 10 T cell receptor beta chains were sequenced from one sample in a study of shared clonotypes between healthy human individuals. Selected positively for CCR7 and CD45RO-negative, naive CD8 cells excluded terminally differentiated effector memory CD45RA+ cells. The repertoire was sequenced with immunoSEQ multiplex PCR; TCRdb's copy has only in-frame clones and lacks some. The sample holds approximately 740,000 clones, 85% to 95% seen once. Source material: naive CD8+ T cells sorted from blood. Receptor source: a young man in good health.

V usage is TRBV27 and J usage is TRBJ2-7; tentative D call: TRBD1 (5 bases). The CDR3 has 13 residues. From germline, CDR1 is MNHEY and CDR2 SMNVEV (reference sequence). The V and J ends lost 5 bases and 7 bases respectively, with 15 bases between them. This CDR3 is CASSLTGFREQYF. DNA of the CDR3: TGTGCCAGCAGTCTTACAGGTTTTCGGGAGCAGTACTTC.

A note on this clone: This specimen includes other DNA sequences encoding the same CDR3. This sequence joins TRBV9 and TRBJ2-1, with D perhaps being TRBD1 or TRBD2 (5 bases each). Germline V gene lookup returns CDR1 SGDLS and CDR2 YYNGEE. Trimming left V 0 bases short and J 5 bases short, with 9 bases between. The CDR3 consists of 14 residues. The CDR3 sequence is CASSVGLGDNEQFF. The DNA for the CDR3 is TGTGCCAGCAGCGTAGGACTGGGGGACAATGAGCAGTTCTTC.

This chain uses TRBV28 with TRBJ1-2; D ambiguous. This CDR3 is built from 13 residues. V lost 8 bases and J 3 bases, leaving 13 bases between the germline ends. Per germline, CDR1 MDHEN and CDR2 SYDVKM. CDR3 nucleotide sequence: TGTGCCAGCGCCCCACTTGTTGACTATGGCTACACCTTC. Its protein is CASAPLVDYGYTF.

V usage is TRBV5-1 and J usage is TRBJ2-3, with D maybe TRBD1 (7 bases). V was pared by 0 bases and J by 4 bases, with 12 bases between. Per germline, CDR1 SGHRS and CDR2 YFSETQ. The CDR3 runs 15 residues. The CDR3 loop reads CASSLEGRGADTQYF. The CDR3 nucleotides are TGCGCCAGCAGCTTGGAGGGCAGGGGGGCAGATACGCAGTATTTT.

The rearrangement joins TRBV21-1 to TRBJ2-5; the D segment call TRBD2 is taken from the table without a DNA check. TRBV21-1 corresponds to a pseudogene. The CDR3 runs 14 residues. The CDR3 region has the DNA TGTGCCAGCAGCTCCGGGTTGTACCAAGAGACCCAGTACTTC. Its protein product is CASSSGLYQETQYF.

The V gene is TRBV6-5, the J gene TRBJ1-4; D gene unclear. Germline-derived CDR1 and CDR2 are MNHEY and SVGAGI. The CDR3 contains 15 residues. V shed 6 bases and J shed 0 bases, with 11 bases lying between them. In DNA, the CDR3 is TGTGCCAGCAGCCGAATCAGAGCAACTAATGAAAAACTGTTTTTT. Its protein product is CASSRIRATNEKLFF.

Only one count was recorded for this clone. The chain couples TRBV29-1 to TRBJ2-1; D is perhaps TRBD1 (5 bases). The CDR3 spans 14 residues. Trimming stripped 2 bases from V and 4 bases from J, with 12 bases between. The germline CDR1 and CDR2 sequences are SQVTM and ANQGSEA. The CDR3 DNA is TGCAGCGTTGAACGTCAGGGAAGATACAATGAGCAGTTCTTC. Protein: CSVERQGRYNEQFF.

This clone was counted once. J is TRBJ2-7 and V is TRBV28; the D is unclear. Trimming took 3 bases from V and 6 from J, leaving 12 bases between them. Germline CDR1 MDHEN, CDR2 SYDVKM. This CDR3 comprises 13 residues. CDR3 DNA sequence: TGTGCCAGCAGTTTCAGTCCCCGAGGCGAGCAGTACTTC. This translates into CASSFSPRGEQYF.

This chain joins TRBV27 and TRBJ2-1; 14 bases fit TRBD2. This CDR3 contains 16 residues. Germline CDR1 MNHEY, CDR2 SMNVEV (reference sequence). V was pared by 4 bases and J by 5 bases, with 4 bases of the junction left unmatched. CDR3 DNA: TGTGCCAGCAGTTCCGGGACTAGCGGGAGCCACAATGAGCAGTTCTTC. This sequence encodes CASSSGTSGSHNEQFF.

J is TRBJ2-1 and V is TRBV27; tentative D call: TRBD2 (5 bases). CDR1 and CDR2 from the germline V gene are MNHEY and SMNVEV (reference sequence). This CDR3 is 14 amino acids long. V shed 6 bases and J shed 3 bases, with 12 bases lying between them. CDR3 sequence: CASRMISGYNEQFF. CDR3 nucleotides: TGTGCCAGCAGGATGATCAGCGGCTACAATGAGCAGTTCTTC.